Listed below are T cell receptor beta chains from one sample, sequenced in a study of blood T cell repertoires in COVID-19. This table comes from immunoSEQ multiplex PCR, and its TCRdb copy is limited to in-frame clones, with some not included. The table lists around 92,000 clones, over 80% of them singletons. The sequencing input was peripheral blood. These receptors all stem from a woman aged 80 or over with acute or convalescent COVID-19. The CDR3 runs from the conserved cysteine through the conserved F or W. Each record gives: D gene, V gene, clone size, J gene, CDR3 DNA, CDR3 protein. A D gene is named only where the DNA matches it firmly. Size values are once, few and many counts, or a class for expanded clones, and some rows have none.

d_call: .
v_call: TRBV5-1
clone_size: .
j_call: TRBJ1-2
cdr3_nt: TGCGCCAGCAGCTTGGGACAGGCTTTCTATGGCTACACCTTC
cdr3_aa: CASSLGQAFYGYTF

d_call: .
v_call: TRBV19
clone_size: .
j_call: TRBJ2-2
cdr3_nt: TGTGCCAGTAGTCCGTTAAAGAACACCGGGGAGCTGTTTTTT
cdr3_aa: CASSPLKNTGELFF

d_call: .
v_call: TRBV7-2
clone_size: .
j_call: TRBJ2-7
cdr3_nt: TGTGCCAGCAGCTTGGGGACAATCTACGAGCAGTACTTC
cdr3_aa: CASSLGTIYEQYF

d_call: TRBD1
v_call: TRBV12-3/TRBV12-4
clone_size: once
j_call: TRBJ1-6
cdr3_nt: TGTGCCAGCTCCGACAGGGGAACCTCACCCCTCCACTTT
cdr3_aa: CASSDRGTSPLHF

d_call: .
v_call: TRBV7-2
clone_size: .
j_call: TRBJ1-3
cdr3_nt: TGTGCCAGCAGCTTCCCAGGAAACACCATATATTTT
cdr3_aa: CASSFPGNTIYF

d_call: TRBD2
v_call: TRBV13
clone_size: .
j_call: TRBJ2-1
cdr3_nt: TGTGCCAGCAGCTTCGGGAGCGGGGGCTCCTACAATGAGCAGTTCTTC
cdr3_aa: CASSFGSGGSYNEQFF

d_call: .
v_call: TRBV30
clone_size: few
j_call: TRBJ1-4
cdr3_nt: TGTGCCTGGAGGACCCCAGGGGCGCGGGAAAAACTGTTTTTT
cdr3_aa: CAWRTPGAREKLFF

d_call: .
v_call: TRBV18
clone_size: .
j_call: TRBJ1-1
cdr3_nt: TGTGCCAGCTCACAACAGGCTAACACTGAAGCTTTCTTT
cdr3_aa: CASSQQANTEAFF

d_call: .
v_call: TRBV4-3
clone_size: .
j_call: TRBJ2-2
cdr3_nt: TGCGCCAGCAGCCAAGAATTTACGGGGGTATACGCCGGGGAGCTGTTTTTT
cdr3_aa: CASSQEFTGVYAGELFF

d_call: .
v_call: TRBV2
clone_size: .
j_call: TRBJ2-7
cdr3_nt: TGTGCCAGCAAGTACGGAGTAGCCTACGAGCAGTACTTC
cdr3_aa: CASKYGVAYEQYF

d_call: TRBD2
v_call: TRBV19
clone_size: .
j_call: TRBJ2-3
cdr3_nt: TGTGCCAGTAGTACCTCCAGTGGGACTAGCTCGCAGTATTTT
cdr3_aa: CASSTSSGTSSQYF

d_call: TRBD1
v_call: TRBV3-1/TRBV3-2
clone_size: .
j_call: TRBJ1-1
cdr3_nt: TGTGCCAGCAGCCAAACAATAACAGGGGACACTGAAGCTTTCTTT
cdr3_aa: CASSQTITGDTEAFF

d_call: .
v_call: TRBV12-3/TRBV12-4
clone_size: .
j_call: TRBJ2-5
cdr3_nt: TGTGCCAGCAGTTTGGGCAGGGGAGTGACCCAGTACTTC
cdr3_aa: CASSLGRGVTQYF

d_call: TRBD2
v_call: TRBV5-5
clone_size: .
j_call: TRBJ2-7
cdr3_nt: TGTGCCAGCAGCTCGTTAGGGACTAGAGGATACGAGCAGTACTTC
cdr3_aa: CASSSLGTRGYEQYF

d_call: TRBD1
v_call: TRBV4-1
clone_size: .
j_call: TRBJ2-7
cdr3_nt: TGCGCCAGCAGCCTACAGGGGAGCAGAGCCTACGAGCAGTACTTC
cdr3_aa: CASSLQGSRAYEQYF

d_call: TRBD2
v_call: TRBV19
clone_size: .
j_call: TRBJ2-7
cdr3_nt: TGTGCCAGTAGTTGGCGGGAGTTGGGAGAGCAGTACTTC
cdr3_aa: CASSWRELGEQYF

d_call: .
v_call: TRBV4-2
clone_size: .
j_call: TRBJ2-7
cdr3_nt: TGTGCCAGCAGCCAAGATTTCGGTGGACTTTTCTACGAGCAGTACTTC
cdr3_aa: CASSQDFGGLFYEQYF

d_call: .
v_call: TRBV7-2
clone_size: .
j_call: TRBJ2-7
cdr3_nt: TGTGCCAGCAGCCCCGCGTTTAGGGGGGAGCAGTACTTC
cdr3_aa: CASSPAFRGEQYF

d_call: TRBD2
v_call: TRBV4-1
clone_size: .
j_call: TRBJ2-7
cdr3_nt: TGCGCCAGCAGCCTGTTAGCGGGGACTCTTTCCTACGAGCAGTACTTC
cdr3_aa: CASSLLAGTLSYEQYF

d_call: TRBD1
v_call: TRBV2
clone_size: .
j_call: TRBJ2-1
cdr3_nt: TGTGCCAGCAGTGAAGATCGACAGGGTTACAATGAGCAGTTCTTC
cdr3_aa: CASSEDRQGYNEQFF

d_call: .
v_call: TRBV19
clone_size: once
j_call: TRBJ1-5
cdr3_nt: TGTGCCAGTAGGAGGGGACATTTCGGAGTTTATAGCAATCAGCCCCAGCATTTT
cdr3_aa: CASRRGHFGVYSNQPQHF

d_call: .
v_call: TRBV4-2
clone_size: .
j_call: TRBJ1-6
cdr3_nt: TGTGCCAGCAGCCAAGATTTAGGGAGCTCCTATAATTCACCCCTCCACTTT
cdr3_aa: CASSQDLGSSYNSPLHF

d_call: TRBD2
v_call: TRBV18
clone_size: .
j_call: TRBJ2-1
cdr3_nt: TGTGCCAGCTCACCTGGCGGGACTAGCGGTCACAATGAGCAGTTCTTC
cdr3_aa: CASSPGGTSGHNEQFF

d_call: TRBD1
v_call: TRBV9
clone_size: .
j_call: TRBJ1-4
cdr3_nt: TGTGCCAGCAGCGCGACCACAGGGGTAGGGAATGAAAAACTGTTTTTT
cdr3_aa: CASSATTGVGNEKLFF

d_call: .
v_call: TRBV29-1
clone_size: .
j_call: TRBJ2-5
cdr3_nt: TGCAGCGGCGGGCATGTGTTGACCCAGTACTTC
cdr3_aa: CSGGHVLTQYF

d_call: TRBD1
v_call: TRBV5-4
clone_size: once
j_call: TRBJ2-2
cdr3_nt: TGTGCCAGCAGCTTTCGGGACAGCAACACCGGGGAGCTGTTTTTT
cdr3_aa: CASSFRDSNTGELFF

d_call: .
v_call: TRBV28
clone_size: once
j_call: TRBJ1-1
cdr3_nt: TGTGCCAGCAGCACCGGAGGGGCAATGAACACTGAAGCTTTCTTT
cdr3_aa: CASSTGGAMNTEAFF

d_call: TRBD2
v_call: TRBV7-2
clone_size: .
j_call: TRBJ2-3
cdr3_nt: TGTGCCAGCAGCTTAGGACTAGCGGGAGTAGGTACGCAGTATTTT
cdr3_aa: CASSLGLAGVGTQYF

d_call: .
v_call: TRBV3-1/TRBV3-2
clone_size: .
j_call: TRBJ1-4
cdr3_nt: TGTGCCAGCAGCCAAGGACTGAGAGCAACTAATGAAAAACTGTTTTTT
cdr3_aa: CASSQGLRATNEKLFF

d_call: TRBD1
v_call: TRBV25-1
clone_size: .
j_call: TRBJ1-1
cdr3_nt: TGTGCCAGCCTTACAGGGGCGGGTGAAGCTTTCTTT
cdr3_aa: CASLTGAGEAFF

d_call: TRBD2
v_call: TRBV7-2
clone_size: .
j_call: TRBJ2-7
cdr3_nt: TGTGCCAGCAGCTTCGGCGGGAGGGTGACCTACGAGCAGTACTTC
cdr3_aa: CASSFGGRVTYEQYF

d_call: .
v_call: TRBV2
clone_size: .
j_call: TRBJ2-2
cdr3_nt: TGTGCCAGCAGTGTTGGGGGGAGTGCCGGGGAGCTGTTTTTT
cdr3_aa: CASSVGGSAGELFF

d_call: .
v_call: TRBV11-3
clone_size: .
j_call: TRBJ2-1
cdr3_nt: TGTGCCAGCAGCTTAAGAGGTGAGCAGTTCTTC
cdr3_aa: CASSLRGEQFF

d_call: .
v_call: TRBV4-3
clone_size: many
j_call: TRBJ1-1
cdr3_nt: TGCGCCAGCAGCCAAGTAACAGGGACGAACACTGAAGCTTTCTTT
cdr3_aa: CASSQVTGTNTEAFF

d_call: .
v_call: TRBV7-9
clone_size: .
j_call: TRBJ2-3
cdr3_nt: TGTGCCAGCAGCTTAGCGTCTGGGGGGACAGATACGCAGTATTTT
cdr3_aa: CASSLASGGTDTQYF

d_call: .
v_call: TRBV6-5
clone_size: .
j_call: TRBJ1-1
cdr3_nt: TGTGCCAGCAGTTACTCGAGGTCCTCCACTGAAGCTTTCTTT
cdr3_aa: CASSYSRSSTEAFF

d_call: .
v_call: TRBV7-3
clone_size: .
j_call: TRBJ2-5
cdr3_nt: TGTGCCAGCAGCTTGTCGGAGGGCCCTCCCAAAGAGACCCAGTACTTC
cdr3_aa: CASSLSEGPPKETQYF

d_call: TRBD2
v_call: TRBV6-5
clone_size: .
j_call: TRBJ2-5
cdr3_nt: TGTGCCAGCAGCCCGTCAGCGGGGCGCGAGACCCAGTACTTC
cdr3_aa: CASSPSAGRETQYF

d_call: TRBD2
v_call: TRBV10-3
clone_size: .
j_call: TRBJ2-1
cdr3_nt: TGTGCCATCAGTGAGAGGAGGGCCGGGGAGGGAAATGAGCAGTTCTTC
cdr3_aa: CAISERRAGEGNEQFF

d_call: TRBD2
v_call: TRBV28
clone_size: .
j_call: TRBJ2-7
cdr3_nt: TGTGCCAGCAGTTTCAACCTAGCGGGGGACTACGAGCAGTACTTC
cdr3_aa: CASSFNLAGDYEQYF

d_call: TRBD1
v_call: TRBV5-4
clone_size: .
j_call: TRBJ2-7
cdr3_nt: TGTGCCAGCAGCCCCCAGGGGGCGGCCTACGAGCAGTACTTC
cdr3_aa: CASSPQGAAYEQYF

d_call: TRBD1
v_call: TRBV19
clone_size: .
j_call: TRBJ2-1
cdr3_nt: TGTGCCAGTAGTACTTACGGGACAGGGCTTCGGAATGAGCAGTTCTTC
cdr3_aa: CASSTYGTGLRNEQFF

d_call: TRBD2
v_call: TRBV7-6
clone_size: .
j_call: TRBJ2-5
cdr3_nt: TGTGCCAGCAGCTTAGCGGGAGGGCCCGGTGAGACCCAGTACTTC
cdr3_aa: CASSLAGGPGETQYF

d_call: TRBD1
v_call: TRBV5-6
clone_size: once
j_call: TRBJ2-7
cdr3_nt: TGTGCCAGCAGCTTGGGAGGGACAGTACATTACGAGCAGTACTTC
cdr3_aa: CASSLGGTVHYEQYF

d_call: .
v_call: TRBV19
clone_size: .
j_call: TRBJ2-7
cdr3_nt: TGTGCCAGTAGCCGCCAGCGGTACTCCTACGAGCAGTACTTC
cdr3_aa: CASSRQRYSYEQYF